These 9 T cell receptor beta chains originate from one sample sequenced in a study of cytomegalovirus exposure and HLA in healthy donors. Amplification used 60 Vbeta primers and 13 Jbeta primers. Profiling relied on immunoSEQ multiplex PCR, and the TCRdb table lists in-frame clones only, not all of them. The sample lists under 200,000 clones, 87% seen once, with 0.65% to 0.9% in the top ten. Material: PBMCs. The origin of the receptors is a woman aged 25 to 39 in good health and CMV-seronegative.

The gene calls are TRBV6-6 and TRBJ1-4; 11 bases agree with TRBD1. V lost 5 bases and J lost 3; bases outside the gene matches: 5. Per germline, CDR1 MNHNY and CDR2 SVGAGI (reference sequence). This CDR3 region has 16 residues. The CDR3, as DNA: TGTGCCAGCAGTCCCCAGGGACAGGGGGCTAATGAAAAACTGTTTTTT. Residues: CASSPQGQGANEKLFF.

The chain has TRBV28 and TRBJ2-1, with 11 bases matching TRBD2. The CDR3 totals 16 residues. From germline, CDR1 is MDHEN and CDR2 SYDVKM. V dropped 6 bases and J dropped 5; count of bases not matched to a gene: 9. CDR3 sequence: CASSSTSSGRHNEQFF. DNA for the CDR3: TGTGCCAGCAGCTCTACTTCTAGCGGGAGGCACAATGAGCAGTTCTTC.

The V and J genes are TRBV11-3 and TRBJ2-4; 11 bases map to TRBD1. CDR1 is SGHNT, CDR2 YENEEA, per germline. J was trimmed by 7 bases and V by 2 bases; bases with no gene match: 4. This CDR3 is 15 amino acids long. This CDR3 reads CASSLRGTGGNIQYF. CDR3 bases: TGTGCCAGCAGCTTAAGGGGGACAGGGGGGAACATTCAGTACTTC.

In its sample, this clone was seen once. The chain couples TRBV7-2 to TRBJ1-1; unclear D gene. This CDR3 has 13 amino acids. Trimming left V 5 bases short and J 1 base short, with 8 bases between. Germline-derived CDR1 and CDR2 are SGHTA and FQGNSA. The CDR3: CASSPVRNTEAFF. The CDR3 DNA follows: TGTGCCAGCAGCCCGGTTCGGAACACTGAAGCTTTCTTT.

V gene TRBV4-3 combines with J gene TRBJ2-3, with 10 bases aligning to TRBD2. V lost 4 bases and J lost 6; bases outside the gene matches: 13. From germline, CDR1 is LGHNA and CDR2 YSLEER. The CDR3 is 17 amino acids. CDR3: CASSPRTSGPLRDTQYF. The CDR3 DNA is TGCGCCAGCAGCCCGCGGACTAGCGGACCCCTCCGGGATACGCAGTATTTT.

This chain links TRBV28 with TRBJ1-1; no firm D call. CDR3 length: 12 residues. Trimming took 9 bases from V and 7 from J, leaving 15 bases between them. CDR1 and CDR2 (germline): MDHEN, SYDVKM. The CDR3 DNA sequence: TGTGCCAGTGAGGGCCCTGGGAATGAAGCTTTCTTT. Protein sequence: CASEGPGNEAFF.

The genes are TRBV28 and TRBJ1-1; 9 nucleotides agree with TRBD1. The CDR3 has 17 amino acids. Losses at the gene ends were 9 bases for V and 5 bases for J; bases not matched to a gene: 19. Germline V gives CDR1 MDHEN, CDR2 SYDVKM. The chain's CDR3 is CASPSSGTGYLGTEAFF. CDR3 in DNA: TGTGCCAGTCCTTCCTCCGGGACAGGGTATCTAGGGACTGAAGCTTTCTTT.

This chain connects TRBV27 to TRBJ1-5; no clear D gene. This CDR3 contains 12 residues. The V end was cut by 5 bases, the J end by 4 bases, with 6 bases between. Per germline, CDR1 MNHEY and CDR2 SMNVEV (reference sequence). This chain's CDR3 is CASSPPNQPQHF. CDR3 nucleotides: TGTGCCAGCAGTCCCCCGAATCAGCCCCAGCATTTT.

This chain links TRBV15 with TRBJ2-2; D perhaps matches TRBD2 (6 bases). The CDR3 is 17 residues long. Trimming took 2 bases from V and 0 from J, leaving 13 bases between them. The germline CDR1 and CDR2 sequences are LNHNV and YYDKDF (reference sequence). The CDR3 loop is CATSRLGTHANTGELFF. In nucleotides, the CDR3 is TGTGCCACCAGCAGACTTGGGACTCACGCGAACACCGGGGAGCTGTTTTTT.